The next 18 T cell receptor beta chains were all read from a single sample in a study of cytomegalovirus exposure and HLA in healthy donors. Using immunoSEQ multiplex PCR, the repertoire was profiled, and TCRdb retains in-frame clones only, with some absent. The repertoire holds 200,000 to 250,000 clones, roughly 88% seen once, with around an eighth in the top ten. Sequencing input: PBMCs. The receptors stem from a woman aged 25 to 39 in good health and CMV-seropositive.

This clone came up a few times. The DNA for the CDR3 is TGCGCCAGCAGCCAAGATCTTACGGGGAGCTCCTACAATGAGCAGTTCTTC. It specifies CASSQDLTGSSYNEQFF. J is TRBJ2-1 and V is TRBV4-1; a possible D gene is TRBD2 (5 bases). Looked up from germline, CDR1 is MGHRA and CDR2 is YSYEKL. With 0 bases removed from V and 0 bases from J, the gap between germline ends came to 12 bases. The CDR3 totals 17 residues.

V is TRBV28 and J is TRBJ1-1; 9 bases line up with TRBD1. This CDR3 has 16 amino acids. The junction had 9 bases not matched to a gene; V was cut back by 6 bases and J by 1 base. Germline CDR1 is MDHEN and CDR2 is SYDVKM. Written as DNA, the CDR3 is TGTGCCAGCAGAGACGCCCGGGACAGGGAGAACACTGAAGCTTTCTTT. Encoded protein: CASRDARDRENTEAFF.

The chain recombines TRBV11-2 with TRBJ2-7; D not resolved. Germline lookup yields CDR1 SGHAT and CDR2 FQNNGV. CDR3 length: 15 amino acids. Between the trimmed V and J ends, which lost 1 base and 4 bases, there was a span of 14 bases. The CDR3 sequence: CASSLVQGLFYEQYF. For the CDR3, the DNA is TGTGCCAGCAGCTTAGTACAAGGGCTGTTTTACGAGCAGTACTTC.

The V gene is TRBV14, the J gene TRBJ2-2; 7 bases match TRBD1. With V trimmed by 1 base and J by 1 base, 3 bases remained unmatched. The germline gives CDR1 SGHDN, CDR2 FVKESK. This CDR3 contains 16 residues. The CDR3 DNA sequence: TGTGCCAGCAGCCAAGGACAGGGATGGAACACCGGGGAGCTGTTTTTT. Protein product: CASSQGQGWNTGELFF.

The DNA for the CDR3 is TGCAGCGTTAACCTCCGCGACAGGGGGCCTTATGGGGCCAACGTCCTGACTTTC. Its translation is CSVNLRDRGPYGANVLTF. The gene calls are TRBV29-1 and TRBJ2-6; 10 nucleotides line up with TRBD1. CDR3 length: 18 amino acids. The junction had 13 bases not matched to a gene; V was cut back by 5 bases and J by 3 bases. CDR1 SQVTM and CDR2 ANQGSEA come from the germline V gene. The entire variable domain, with the rest obtained from reference TRBV29-1 and TRBJ2-6, is as follows: SAVISQKPSRDICQRGTSLTIQCQVDSQVTMMFWYRQQPGQSLTLIATANQGSEATYESGFVIDKFPISRPNLTFSTLTVSNMSPEDSSIYLCSVNLRDRGPYGANVLTFGAGSRLTVL.

This clone showed up many times. The chain has TRBV21-1 and TRBJ2-4. TRBV21-1 is a documented pseudogene. This CDR3 has 13 residues. CDR3 residues: CASSKGAKNIQYF. CDR3 DNA: TGTGCCAGCAGCAAGGGGGCCAAAAACATTCAGTACTTC.

The chain joins TRBV4-1 to TRBJ2-3; 7 bases fit TRBD1. Trimming removed 6 bases from V and 8 bases from J; junction bases left unmatched: 11. Germline CDR1 is MGHRA and CDR2 is YSYEKL. The CDR3 is made up of 14 amino acids. The CDR3 DNA is TGCGCCAGCAGTCCATTTACAGGGGAAGGTACGCAGTATTTT. Translating it yields CASSPFTGEGTQYF.

The rearrangement joins TRBV5-4 to TRBJ1-2; no firm D call. Germline lookup yields CDR1 SGHNT and CDR2 YYREEE (reference sequence). There are 11 residues in the CDR3. V was clipped by 7 bases and J by 6 bases, with 10 bases between them. CDR3 nucleotides: TGTGCCAGCCTAGGTTTGGATGGCTACACCTTC. Translating it yields CASLGLDGYTF.

There are a few counts of this clone. The chain has TRBV4-1 and TRBJ1-5, with a weak D call TRBD1 (5 bases). The CDR3 covers 15 residues. Deletions cut 4 bases from V and 0 bases from J, with 10 bases between. CDR1 MGHRA and CDR2 YSYEKL come from the germline V gene. The CDR3 region is CASSPTAGSNQPQHF. The CDR3 nucleotides read TGCGCCAGCAGCCCGACAGCAGGTAGCAATCAGCCCCAGCATTTT.

The CDR3 here is CASSLDGGWNIQYF. The CDR3 nucleotides read TGCGCCAGCAGCTTGGATGGAGGGTGGAACATTCAGTACTTC. This chain uses TRBV5-1 with TRBJ2-4, with D possibly TRBD2 on 6 matching bases. The V end lost 0 bases, the J end lost 7 bases, and 11 bases lay between the germline ends. Per the germline V gene, CDR1 is SGHRS and CDR2 is YFSETQ. This CDR3 comprises 14 residues.

The V call is TRBV5-6, the J call TRBJ2-7; 7 bases agree with TRBD1. The trim removed 2 bases at V and 3 bases at J, leaving 8 bases unmatched. CDR1 is SGHDT and CDR2 is YYEEEE in the germline V gene. The CDR3 covers 15 residues. CDR3 region: CASSLKARDSYEQYF. The DNA of the CDR3 is TGTGCCAGCAGCTTAAAAGCCCGGGACAGCTACGAGCAGTACTTC. The entire variable domain, with the rest obtained from reference TRBV5-6 and TRBJ2-7, is as follows: DAGVTQSPTHLIKTRGQQVTLRCSPKSGHDTVSWYQQALGQGPQFIFQYYEEEERQRGNFPDRFSGHQFPNYSSELNVNALLLGDSALYLCASSLKARDSYEQYFGPGTRLTVT.

The rearrangement links TRBV6-5 to TRBJ1-2; the D gene is possibly TRBD1 (6 bases). Germline V gives CDR1 MNHEY, CDR2 SVGAGI. V was pared by 6 bases and J by 4 bases, with 9 bases between. The CDR3 has 12 amino acids. CDR3 sequence: CASRSTGYGYTF. In DNA form, the CDR3 reads TGTGCCAGCAGATCGACAGGCTATGGCTACACCTTC.

This clone came up once. CDR3 DNA: TGTGCCAGCAGTTTATCAGGGGTGGACCCCTACAATGAGCAGTTCTTC. Translated, it gives CASSLSGVDPYNEQFF. The chain recombines TRBV27 with TRBJ2-1, with TRBD1 as a possible D gene (5 bases). Germline V CDR1 and CDR2: MNHEY, SMNVEV (reference sequence). The CDR3 has 16 amino acids. Trimming pared 0 bases from V and 2 bases from J, leaving 11 bases between.

This clone was seen ten or more times. The chain links TRBV6-5 to TRBJ2-1; 11 nucleotides line up with TRBD2. This CDR3 has 16 residues. Looked up from germline, CDR1 is MNHEY and CDR2 is SVGAGI. Germline trimming cut 0 bases from V and 6 bases from J; bases unmatched to any gene: 4. The CDR3 region is CASSYSISGRANEQFF. CDR3 DNA sequence: TGTGCCAGCAGTTACTCGATTAGCGGGAGGGCCAATGAGCAGTTCTTC.

A few counts support this clone. The chain is built from TRBV27 and TRBJ2-7; the D gene is possibly TRBD2 (6 bases). CDR3 length: 14 residues. The germline CDR1 and CDR2 sequences are MNHEY and SMNVEV (reference sequence). Trimming took 5 bases from V and 3 from J, leaving 14 bases between them. CDR3 protein: CASSPGLLSYEQYF. The CDR3 coding sequence is TGTGCCAGCAGTCCGGGACTTCTGAGCTACGAGCAGTACTTC.

Regarding this clone: The junction departs from germline at one end; a sequencing error may be responsible. The chain combines TRBV7-2 with TRBJ2-7, with 11 bases aligning to TRBD2. The length of the CDR3 is 14 residues. CDR1 is SGHTA, CDR2 FQGNSA, per germline. The CDR3 region has the DNA TGTGCCAGCAGCCTAGCGGGAGGACCCTACGAGCAGTACTTC. This sequence encodes CASSLAGGPYEQYF.

This chain joins TRBV27 and TRBJ2-7; possibly TRBD2 for D (5 bases). The V gene lost 0 bases and the J gene lost 3 bases, with 9 bases spanning the gap. The V gene's germline CDR1 is MNHEY and CDR2 SMNVEV (reference sequence). CDR3 length equals 14 residues. CDR3 sequence reads: CASSLSLDFYEQYF. DNA for the CDR3: TGTGCCAGCAGTTTATCCCTGGACTTCTACGAGCAGTACTTC.

This clone appeared a few times. This chain connects TRBV6-4 to TRBJ1-5; D remains ambiguous. Trimming removed 3 bases from V and 6 bases from J, with 9 bases in between. The germline V gene has CDR1 MRHNA and CDR2 SNTAGT. The CDR3 totals 13 residues. The DNA of the CDR3 is TGTGCCAGCAGTGAACAGTTAGGTCAGCCCCAGCATTTT. Amino acids: CASSEQLGQPQHF.